These 25 T cell receptor beta chains were sequenced from one sample in a study of T cell responses to AZD1222 COVID-19 vaccine (dated by TCRdb to the early 2020s). Explained via the paper, the time point label denotes: about 28 days (+/-7) after the second vaccine dose. The library relied on the immunoSEQ multiplex PCR assay. As stored in TCRdb, this immuneACCESS dataset retains in-frame rearrangements with V and J assigned. A fraction of the clones does not appear; measured against another copy, unresolved V genes explain less than half of the discrepancy, and the remainder lacks a known reason. The sample includes about 120,000 clones, with approximately 90% observed a single time. Jointly, the top ten make up approximately 2.6% of the sample. Sequencing used peripheral blood, obtained 28 days after the second AZD1222 dose. All receptors derive from an adult who received the AZD1222 COVID-19 vaccine.

This clone occurred once. The rearrangement links TRBV30 to TRBJ1-2, with D hard to call. The CDR3 contains 12 residues. Germline V gene lookup returns CDR1 GTSNPN and CDR2 SVGIG (reference sequence). V lost 3 bases, J lost 7 bases, and 12 bases lay in between. The CDR3 DNA reads as TGTGCCTGGAGCTCGGGGAACGGTGGCTACACCTTC. This codes for CAWSSGNGGYTF.

The J gene is TRBJ1-3, the V gene TRBV11-2; D is undetermined. CDR1 and CDR2 (germline): SGHAT, FQNNGV. The CDR3 spans 14 residues. V lost 5 bases and J 0 bases, leaving 8 bases between the germline ends. CDR3: CASSPYYSGNTIYF. The CDR3 DNA reads TGTGCCAGCAGCCCTTATTACTCTGGAAACACCATATATTTT.

The gene calls are TRBV2 and TRBJ2-6; 11 positions agree with TRBD2. After removal of 7 bases from V and 0 bases from J, the junction contained 2 bases not matched to a gene. The CDR3 totals 16 residues. CDR1 SNHLY and CDR2 FYNNEI come from the germline V gene. CDR3 protein: CASTLAGGSGANVLTF. The CDR3 region has the DNA TGTGCCAGCACCCTAGCGGGGGGCTCTGGGGCCAACGTCCTGACTTTC.

This clone showed up just once. The chain carries TRBV6-2 or TRBV6-3 and TRBJ2-7; D may be TRBD1 (5 bases). The V gene's germline CDR1 is MNHEY and CDR2 SVGEGT. V was cut by 2 bases and J by 0 bases, with 5 bases left in between. The CDR3 has 13 amino acids. The CDR3 loop is CASSYDSSYEQYF. In DNA form, the CDR3 reads TGTGCCAGCAGTTACGACAGCTCCTACGAGCAGTACTTC.

The gene calls are TRBV7-8 and TRBJ1-6, with D uncertain. Per the germline V gene, CDR1 is SGHVS and CDR2 is FQNEAQ. The CDR3 has 15 residues. Trimming took 0 bases from V and 9 from J, leaving 12 bases between them. CDR3 sequence: CASSLAWEVGSPLHF. The CDR3 nucleotides are TGTGCCAGCAGCTTAGCTTGGGAGGTGGGTTCACCCCTCCACTTT.

The chain carries TRBV2 and TRBJ2-1, with a tentative D call TRBD2 (5 bases). V gave up 7 bases and J gave up 8 bases, with 15 bases separating them. Germline-derived CDR1 and CDR2 are SNHLY and FYNNEI. The CDR3 covers 13 residues. CDR3 amino acids: CASTQRGFDEQFF. CDR3 coding DNA: TGTGCCAGCACTCAACGGGGTTTCGATGAGCAGTTCTTC.

The chain combines TRBV7-3 with TRBJ1-2; 9 bases agree with TRBD1. The CDR3 runs to 14 residues. The germline V gene encodes CDR1 SGHTA and CDR2 FQGTGA. The junction had 9 bases not matched to a gene; V was cut back by 5 bases and J by 8 bases. CDR3 amino acids: CASSPQGQGGGYTF. In DNA form, the CDR3 reads TGTGCCAGCAGCCCCCAGGGACAGGGTGGCGGCTACACCTTC.

The chain uses TRBV7-9 and TRBJ2-5, with 7 bases identical to TRBD1. The CDR3 is 14 amino acids. Trimming cost V 7 bases and J 0 bases; bases outside gene matches: 5. The germline CDR1 and CDR2 sequences are SEHNR and FQNEAQ (reference sequence). The CDR3 DNA reads as TGTGCCAGCACCCTGACAGGGAACCAAGAGACCCAGTACTTC. This encodes CASTLTGNQETQYF.

This chain joins TRBV4-3 and TRBJ1-4; D is unresolved. The CDR3 covers 15 residues. The V and J ends lost 4 bases and 4 bases respectively, with 13 bases between them. Germline CDR1 LGHNA, CDR2 YSLEER. The CDR3: CASSPNVQYNEKLFF. The CDR3 nucleotides are TGCGCCAGCAGCCCCAATGTCCAATATAATGAAAAACTGTTTTTT.

V usage is TRBV29-1 and J usage is TRBJ1-5; perhaps TRBD1 as D (5 bases). V shed 6 bases and J shed 4 bases, with 16 bases lying between them. Germline V lookup: CDR1 SQVTM, CDR2 ANQGSEA. The CDR3 has 14 residues. In DNA, the CDR3 is TGCAGCGTAGTGGTGGGGGTTACTAATCAGCCCCAGCATTTT. Its translation: CSVVVGVTNQPQHF.

The chain joins TRBV7-9 to TRBJ2-7, with TRBD2 as a possible D gene (5 bases). CDR3 length: 11 amino acids. The germline V gene has CDR1 SEHNR and CDR2 FQNEAQ (reference sequence). The V and J ends lost 4 bases and 12 bases respectively, with 13 bases between them. The DNA of the CDR3 is TGTGCCAGCAGCTCGACCGGGGATCCGTACTTC. This encodes CASSSTGDPYF. The entire variable domain, with the rest obtained from reference TRBV7-9 and TRBJ2-7, is as follows: DTGVSQNPRHKITKRGQNVTFRCDPISEHNRLYWYRQTLGQGPEFLTYFQNEAQLEKSRLLSDRFSAERPKGSFSTLEIQRTEQGDSAMYLCASSSTGDPYFGPGTRLTVT.

The V gene is TRBV5-4, the J gene TRBJ1-2, with 7 bases matching TRBD1. The CDR3 is 15 residues long. The germline gives CDR1 SGHNT, CDR2 YYREEE (reference sequence). Germline trimming cut 3 bases from V and 1 base from J; bases unmatched to any gene: 6. The CDR3 nucleotides are TGTGCCAGCAGCTATCGGGACAGCCATAACTATGGCTACACCTTC. It codes for CASSYRDSHNYGYTF.

The J gene is TRBJ2-4, the V gene TRBV2; 10 bases fit TRBD1. CDR1 and CDR2 from the germline V gene are SNHLY and FYNNEI. The V gene end was trimmed by 3 bases and the J gene end by 6 bases; junction bases not matched to a gene: 5. The CDR3 sequence is 15 residues long. The CDR3 DNA reads TGTGCCAGCAGTGATGCGGGACAGGGGATAAACATTCAGTACTTC. Its protein is CASSDAGQGINIQYF.

The chain joins TRBV3-1 (or the pseudogene TRBV3-2) to TRBJ2-1; D is unclear. The CDR3 consists of 14 residues. CDR1 and CDR2 (germline): LGHDT, YNNKEL (reference sequence). V dropped 2 bases and J dropped 7 bases, with 12 bases sitting between them. CDR3 bases: TGTGCCAGCAGCCAACGGTCGGGCCTGAATGAGCAGTTCTTC. Encoded protein: CASSQRSGLNEQFF.

The chain joins TRBV7-3 to TRBJ2-5, with D unresolved. The length of the CDR3 is 12 residues. Germline assignment: CDR1 SGHTA and CDR2 FQGTGA. V was shortened by 5 bases and J by 5 bases, with 9 bases between the two germline ends. This CDR3 reads CASSLIGETQYF. The DNA for the CDR3 is TGTGCCAGCAGCCTAATCGGGGAGACCCAGTACTTC. Full variable domain (remainder filled in from reference TRBV7-3 and TRBJ2-5): GAGVSQTPSNKVTEKGKYVELRCDPISGHTALYWYRQSLGQGPEFLIYFQGTGAADDSGLPNDRFFAVRPEGSVSTLKIQRTERGDSAVYLCASSLIGETQYFGPGTRLLVL.

V and J are TRBV19 and TRBJ2-2; the match to TRBD1 covers 7 bases. Germline lookup yields CDR1 LNHDA and CDR2 SQIVND (reference sequence). V was pared by 9 bases and J by 2 bases, with 15 bases of the junction left unmatched. The CDR3 runs 17 residues. The CDR3 here is CASQPISGQVNTGELFF. The CDR3, as DNA: TGTGCCAGCCAACCCATCTCCGGACAGGTTAACACCGGGGAGCTGTTTTTT.

The CDR3 loop reads CASSLAATAYEQYF. The CDR3, as DNA: TGCGCCAGCAGCTTGGCCGCGACAGCCTACGAGCAGTACTTC. The J gene is TRBJ2-7, the V gene TRBV5-1, with D tentatively TRBD1 (5 bases). Germline CDR1 and CDR2: SGHRS and YFSETQ. CDR3 length: 14 residues. Between the trimmed V and J ends, which lost 0 bases and 2 bases, there was a span of 9 bases.

The chain carries TRBV7-2 and TRBJ1-2, with D perhaps matching TRBD1 (6 bases). Germline CDR1 reads SGHTA; CDR2 reads FQGNSA. V dropped 1 base and J dropped 8 bases, with 20 bases sitting between them. The CDR3 contains 16 residues. The CDR3 DNA reads TGTGCCAGCAGCTTAGAATCTTGGGCAGGGGCGCAGGGCTACACCTTC. This sequence encodes CASSLESWAGAQGYTF.

The genes are TRBV18 and TRBJ1-1; D may be TRBD1 (5 bases). With 8 bases removed from V and 7 bases from J, the gap between germline ends came to 17 bases. The CDR3 contains 13 residues. CDR1 is KGHSH and CDR2 is LQKENI in the germline V gene. CDR3 sequence reads: CASGPREGNEAFF. Here the CDR3 DNA reads TGTGCCAGCGGGCCTCGAGAGGGGAATGAAGCTTTCTTT.

The chain recombines TRBV3-1 (or the pseudogene TRBV3-2) with TRBJ1-2; tentatively, D is TRBD1 (6 bases). This CDR3 region has 17 residues. Trimming stripped 2 bases from V and 3 bases from J, with 19 bases between. Germline loops: CDR1 LGHDT, CDR2 YNNKEL (reference sequence). CDR3 sequence (DNA): TGTGCCAGCAGCCAAAGCGACGGGGCAGGGGTCTACTATGGCTACACCTTC. Translating it yields CASSQSDGAGVYYGYTF.

The chain employs TRBV9 and TRBJ2-2, with D tentatively TRBD2 (5 bases). Between the trimmed V and J ends, which lost 4 bases and 4 bases, there was a span of 8 bases. Germline CDR1 and CDR2: SGDLS and YYNGEE. This CDR3 has 13 residues. CDR3 coding DNA: TGTGCCAGCAGCAAAGAGGGCACCGGGGAGCTGTTTTTT. This codes for CASSKEGTGELFF.

This chain connects TRBV11-1 to TRBJ1-2; no firm D call. CDR1 is SGHAT and CDR2 is FQDESV in the germline V gene (reference sequence). V shed 5 bases and J shed 0 bases, with 13 bases lying between them. There are 15 residues in the CDR3. The CDR3 sequence is CASSATGLANYGYTF. In DNA form, the CDR3 reads TGTGCCAGCAGCGCCACGGGGTTAGCTAACTATGGCTACACCTTC.

The rearrangement links TRBV14 to TRBJ1-2; D uncertain. The V and J ends lost 2 bases and 3 bases respectively, with 7 bases between them. Germline V gene data show CDR1 as SGHDN and CDR2 as FVKESK. This CDR3 has 13 amino acids. CDR3 in DNA: TGTGCCAGCAGCCAATTTATGCACTATGGCTACACCTTC. Translating it yields CASSQFMHYGYTF.

For this clone: At one end, the junction sequence differs from germline, possibly due to a read error. The rearrangement uses TRBV4-1 and TRBJ1-1, with 7 bases aligning to TRBD1. Germline V CDR1 and CDR2: MGHRA, YSYEKL. This CDR3 has 14 residues. The CDR3 region has the DNA TGCGCCAGCAGTCAAGGACAGGTCGACAGAAAAGCTTTCTTT. Translated, it gives CASSQGQVDRKAFF.

The chain uses TRBV6-5 and TRBJ2-3, with 7 bases lining up with TRBD2. The V segment lost 4 bases and the J segment 3 bases; nucleotides outside the gene matches: 7. Germline V gene sequence: CDR1 MNHEY, CDR2 SVGAGI. CDR3 length: 15 amino acids. CDR3 coding DNA: TGTGCCAGCAGTTCCCCCGGCGGGGGAACAGATACGCAGTATTTT. Translated: CASSSPGGGTDTQYF.